This T cell receptor (beta chain) was found in a study of shared clonotypes between healthy human individuals. Assay used: immunoSEQ multiplex PCR; TCRdb lists only in-frame clones, some missing. This table has about 2.4 million clones, around 90% appearing once. Trimming cost V 0 bases and J 2 bases, with 9 bases left between them. CDR3 length: 14 residues. The germline CDR1 and CDR2 sequences are SGHNT and YYREEE (reference sequence). Sequenced material: naive CD4+ T cells sorted from blood. Subset denoted: CD45RA+ positively selected. This receptor was obtained from a man younger than 35 in good health. This chain connects TRBV5-4 to TRBJ2-7; D is uncertain. Written as DNA, the CDR3 is TGTGCCAGCAGCTTGGGACTCATTCCCTACGAGCAGTACTTC. It specifies CASSLGLIPYEQYF. The complete variable domain, with remaining parts taken from reference TRBV5-4 and TRBJ2-7, reads ETGVTQSPTHLIKTRGQQVTLRCSSQSGHNTVSWYQQALGQGPQFIFQYYREEENGRGNFPPRFSGLQFPNYSSELNVNALELDDSALYLCASSLGLIPYEQYFGPGTRLTVT.